This T cell receptor (beta chain) was profiled in a study of regulatory T cells in long-lasting Graves disease. Germline V gene lookup returns CDR1 SQVTM and CDR2 ANQGSEA. The CDR3 consists of 12 residues. V lost 3 bases and J lost 8, with 14 bases in between. This clonotype came up many times. Sample time point: persistent/refractory GD, antithyroid drugs over 5 years with positive TRAb. RNA isolated from PBMCs was used to make the TCR library. HTBI primers from iRepertoire and Arm-PCR of CDR3 regions yielded the TCR beta libraries. TCRdb re-analysed the multiplex PCR reads in MiXCR, keeping a single row per CDR3 protein. The top ten clones hold about 27% of a sample with around 400,000 distinct CDR3 sequences, around 24% of them seen once.

Sequencing was performed on peripheral blood mononuclear cells (PBMCs), taken when the disease was refractory, from a patient treated with antithyroid drugs. This clonotype was sampled from a female donor with Graves disease. V usage is TRBV29-1 and J usage is TRBJ2-7; D unresolved. CDR3 region: CSVEASAKQQYF. In DNA form, the CDR3 reads TGCAGCGTTGAGGCGTCCGCTAAGCAGCAGTACTTC.